The present entry profiles one TCR beta chain with its context. The antigen is unknown. This sample was taken from a study of T cell responses to AZD1222 COVID-19 vaccine. Profiled with immunoSEQ multiplex PCR; TCRdb holds only in-frame clones, not every one. The sample lists over 80,000 clones; around 89% were seen once. This CDR3 has 16 residues. V was clipped by 2 bases and J by 1 base, with 13 bases between them. Per the germline V gene, CDR1 is SGHTA and CDR2 is FQGTGA. Study-level results: Donors skewed white British and female; clonal diversity was possibly underestimated. Dominant CD4 TCR responses targeted spike regions 160-218 and 743-854. Repertoire collection took place solely once the T cell response had peaked. Seropositive AZD1222 recipients at baseline numbered only 5 or 6.

This TCR came from an adult in good health. Sequencing used peripheral blood, obtained on day 0 of AZD1222 vaccination. The V call is TRBV7-3, the J call TRBJ2-3; D not certain. Here the CDR3 reads CASSLGPDPGTDTQYF. The CDR3 DNA sequence: TGTGCCAGCAGCTTAGGCCCCGACCCAGGCACAGATACGCAGTATTTT.